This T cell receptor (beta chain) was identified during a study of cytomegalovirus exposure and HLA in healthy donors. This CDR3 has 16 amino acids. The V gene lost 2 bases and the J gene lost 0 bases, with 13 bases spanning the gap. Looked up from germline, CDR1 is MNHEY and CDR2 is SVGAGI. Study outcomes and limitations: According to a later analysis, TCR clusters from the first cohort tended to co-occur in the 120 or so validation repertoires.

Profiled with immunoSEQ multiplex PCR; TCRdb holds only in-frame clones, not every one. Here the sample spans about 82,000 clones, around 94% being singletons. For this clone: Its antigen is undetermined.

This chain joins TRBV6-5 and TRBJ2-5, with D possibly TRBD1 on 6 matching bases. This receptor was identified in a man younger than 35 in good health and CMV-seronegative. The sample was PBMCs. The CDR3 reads CASSYRGGQNQETQYF. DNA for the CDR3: TGTGCCAGCAGTTACCGGGGTGGACAGAACCAAGAGACCCAGTACTTC.